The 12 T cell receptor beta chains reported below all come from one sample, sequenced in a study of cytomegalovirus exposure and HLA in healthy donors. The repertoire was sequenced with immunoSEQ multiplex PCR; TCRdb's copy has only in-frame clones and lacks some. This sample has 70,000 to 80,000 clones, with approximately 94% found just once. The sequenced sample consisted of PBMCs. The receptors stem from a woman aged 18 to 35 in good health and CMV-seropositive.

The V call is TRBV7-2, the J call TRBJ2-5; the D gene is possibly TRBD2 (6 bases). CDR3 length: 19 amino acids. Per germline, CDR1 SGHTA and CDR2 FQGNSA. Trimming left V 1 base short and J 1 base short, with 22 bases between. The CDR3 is CASSLEFPLFRGTQETQYF. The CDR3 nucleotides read TGTGCCAGCAGCTTAGAATTTCCCCTTTTCCGGGGGACCCAAGAGACCCAGTACTTC.

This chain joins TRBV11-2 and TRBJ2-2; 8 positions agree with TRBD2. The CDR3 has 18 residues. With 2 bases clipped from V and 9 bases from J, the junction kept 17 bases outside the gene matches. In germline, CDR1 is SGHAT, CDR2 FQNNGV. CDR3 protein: CASSLFRAGGPPTRELFF. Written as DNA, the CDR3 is TGTGCCAGCAGCTTATTTCGGGCGGGGGGTCCACCGACCCGGGAGCTGTTTTTT.

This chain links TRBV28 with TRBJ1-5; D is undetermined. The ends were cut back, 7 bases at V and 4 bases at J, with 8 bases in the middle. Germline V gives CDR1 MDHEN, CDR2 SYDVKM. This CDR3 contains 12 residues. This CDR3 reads CASISGNQPQHF. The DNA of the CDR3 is TGTGCCAGCATTTCGGGAAATCAGCCCCAGCATTTT.

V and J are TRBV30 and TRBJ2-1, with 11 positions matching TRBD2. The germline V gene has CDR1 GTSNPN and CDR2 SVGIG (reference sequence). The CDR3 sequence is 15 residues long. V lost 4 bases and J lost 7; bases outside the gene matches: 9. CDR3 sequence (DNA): TGTGCCTGGAATTGGGGTAGCGGGAGGGCAAATGAGCAGTTCTTC. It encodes CAWNWGSGRANEQFF.

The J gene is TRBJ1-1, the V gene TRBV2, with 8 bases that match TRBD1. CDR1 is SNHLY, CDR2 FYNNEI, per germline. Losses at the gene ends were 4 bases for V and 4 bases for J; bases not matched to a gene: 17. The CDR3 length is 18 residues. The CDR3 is CASSVSLTTGVSGTEAFF. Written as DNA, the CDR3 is TGTGCCAGCAGTGTCAGTTTAACGACAGGGGTGTCGGGCACTGAAGCTTTCTTT.

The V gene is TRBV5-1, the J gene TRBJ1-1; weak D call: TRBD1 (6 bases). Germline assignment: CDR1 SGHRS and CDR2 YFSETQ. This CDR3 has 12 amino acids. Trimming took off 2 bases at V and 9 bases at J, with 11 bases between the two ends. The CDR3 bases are TGCGCCAGCAGCTTCGACAGGTTTAAAGCTTTCTTT. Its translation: CASSFDRFKAFF.

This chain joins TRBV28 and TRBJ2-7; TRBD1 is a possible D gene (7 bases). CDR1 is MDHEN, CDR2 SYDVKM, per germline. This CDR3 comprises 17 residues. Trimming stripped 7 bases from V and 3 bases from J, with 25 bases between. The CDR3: CASTPDPRQGGDYEQYF. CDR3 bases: TGTGCCAGCACCCCAGACCCCCGACAGGGAGGAGACTACGAGCAGTACTTC.

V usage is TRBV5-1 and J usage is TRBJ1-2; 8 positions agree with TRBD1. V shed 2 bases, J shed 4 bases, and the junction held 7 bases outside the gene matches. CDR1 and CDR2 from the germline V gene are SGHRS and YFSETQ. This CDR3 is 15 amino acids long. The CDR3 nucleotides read TGCGCCAGCAGCTTTGGGACAGGACTACCCTATGGCTACACCTTC. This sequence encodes CASSFGTGLPYGYTF.

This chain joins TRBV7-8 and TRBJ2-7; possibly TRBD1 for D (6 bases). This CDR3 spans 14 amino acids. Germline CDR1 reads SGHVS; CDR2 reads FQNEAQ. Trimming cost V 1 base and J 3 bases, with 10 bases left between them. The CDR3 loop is CASSLDPDSYEQYF. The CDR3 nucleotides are TGTGCCAGCAGCTTAGACCCGGACAGCTACGAGCAGTACTTC.

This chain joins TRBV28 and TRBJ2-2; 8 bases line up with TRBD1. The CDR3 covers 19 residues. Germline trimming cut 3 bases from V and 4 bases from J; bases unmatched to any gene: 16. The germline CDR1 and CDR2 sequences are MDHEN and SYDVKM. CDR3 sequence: CASSLRSIIGRGPTGELFF. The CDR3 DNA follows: TGTGCCAGCAGTTTGAGGTCGATTATTGGCAGGGGGCCCACCGGGGAGCTGTTTTTT. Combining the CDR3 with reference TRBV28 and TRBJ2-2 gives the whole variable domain DVKVTQSSRYLVKRTGEKVFLECVQDMDHENMFWYRQDPGLGLRLIYFSYDVKMKEKGDIPEGYSVSREKKERFSLILESASTNQTSMYLCASSLRSIIGRGPTGELFFGEGSRLTVL.

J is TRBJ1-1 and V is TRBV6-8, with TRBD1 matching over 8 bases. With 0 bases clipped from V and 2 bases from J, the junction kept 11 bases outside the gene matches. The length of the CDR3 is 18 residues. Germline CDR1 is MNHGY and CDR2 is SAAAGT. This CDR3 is CASSYSVVQGARNTEAFF. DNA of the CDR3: TGTGCCAGCAGTTACTCGGTTGTGCAGGGGGCGCGAAACACTGAAGCTTTCTTT.

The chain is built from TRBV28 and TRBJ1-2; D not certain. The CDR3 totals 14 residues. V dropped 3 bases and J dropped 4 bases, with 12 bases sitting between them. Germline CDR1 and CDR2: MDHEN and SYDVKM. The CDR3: CASSFWRQSYGYTF. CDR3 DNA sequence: TGTGCCAGCAGTTTCTGGCGGCAGTCCTATGGCTACACCTTC.